The rows below give T cell receptor beta chains drawn from one sample of a study of T cells in Graves' hyperthyroidism and ophthalmopathy. Each CDR3 protein gets one entry after TCRdb re-called the multiplex PCR reads with MiXCR. Seen here are 300,000 to 450,000 distinct CDR3 sequences, about a fifth observed once, and the top ten hold 35% to 45%. Sequenced: blood. The receptors shown here come from a man aged 18 to 29 with Graves' ophthalmopathy. Both conserved end residues are part of each CDR3. D genes are given only for firm matches. A row's size may be missing; if present it is once, few, many or a size class.

clone_size | d_call | j_call | v_call | cdr3_aa | cdr3_nt
. | . | TRBJ1-1 | TRBV5-1 | CASKLQAENTEAFF | TGCGCCAGCAAACTCCAGGCAGAGAACACTGAAGCTTTCTTT
few | . | TRBJ1-1 | TRBV5-6 | CASSLWGREAEAFF | TGTGCCAGCAGCTTGTGGGGGCGCGAAGCTGAAGCTTTCTTT
many | . | TRBJ1-5 | TRBV5-1 | CASSLKFGGRWQPQHF | TGCGCCAGCAGCTTGAAGTTCGGGGGGCGATGGCAGCCCCAGCATTTT
many | . | TRBJ2-3 | TRBV28 | CASSLYRDTDTQYF | TGTGCCAGCAGTCTCTACAGGGATACAGATACGCAGTATTTT
many | TRBD2 | TRBJ2-2 | TRBV12-3/TRBV12-4 | CASGRGLGNTGELFF | TGTGCCAGCGGGAGGGGACTAGGGAACACCGGGGAGCTGTTTTTT
. | . | TRBJ2-2 | TRBV4-1 | CASSPRGSWTGELFF | TGCGCCAGCAGCCCCCGTGGTAGTTGGACCGGGGAGCTGTTTTTT
many | TRBD2 | TRBJ2-3 | TRBV12-3/TRBV12-4 | CASSLPRGGADTQYF | TGTGCCAGCAGTTTACCCCGGGGGGGGGCAGATACGCAGTATTTT
. | . | TRBJ1-3 | TRBV5-8 | CAITPEDSGNTIYF | TGTGCCATTACTCCCGAGGATTCTGGAAACACCATATATTTT
. | . | TRBJ2-4 | TRBV6-5 | CASSYAPTGGGNIQYF | TGTGCCAGCAGTTATGCCCCCACCGGGGGAGGAAACATTCAGTACTTC
. | . | TRBJ2-2 | TRBV24-1 | CATGQNPGELFF | TGTGCCACGGGACAAAATCCAGGGGAGCTGTTTTTT
. | TRBD1 | TRBJ1-1 | TRBV29-1 | CSVERGGLGTEAFF | TGCAGCGTTGAAAGAGGGGGCCTAGGCACTGAAGCTTTCTTT
few | . | TRBJ1-5 | TRBV10-3 | CAISESGDSNQPQHF | TGTGCCATCAGTGAGTCAGGGGATAGCAATCAGCCCCAGCATTTT
many | . | TRBJ1-1 | TRBV20-1 | CSAPGLNTEAFF | TGCAGTGCGCCGGGGCTCAACACTGAAGCTTTCTTT
. | TRBD1 | TRBJ1-2 | TRBV5-1 | CASSLRTGPNYGYTF | TGCGCCAGCAGCCTTCGGACAGGACCCAACTATGGCTACACCTTC
. | TRBD2 | TRBJ2-2 | TRBV20-1 | CSARDSSSGGANTGELFF | TGCAGTGCTAGAGATAGTTCTAGCGGGGGGGCTAACACCGGGGAGCTGTTTTTT
. | TRBD2 | TRBJ2-5 | TRBV4-1 | CASSQDSGLAGETQYF | TGCGCCAGCAGCCAAGATTCGGGACTAGCTGGGGAGACCCAGTACTTC
. | . | TRBJ1-6 | TRBV6-5 | CASSYRASPLHF | TGTGCCAGCAGTTACCGGGCTTCACCCCTCCACTTT
. | . | TRBJ1-2 | TRBV7-3 | CASSLTGGGGYGYTF | TGTGCCAGCAGCTTAACTGGCGGGGGAGGATATGGCTACACCTTC
many | . | TRBJ1-2 | TRBV7-9 | CASSLDRWNDYGYTF | TGTGCCAGCAGCTTAGACAGATGGAACGACTATGGCTACACCTTC
once | . | TRBJ2-5 | TRBV14 | CARSQVVETQYF | TGTGCCCGCAGCCAAGTGGTGGAGACCCAGTACTTC
few | TRBD2 | TRBJ2-3 | TRBV7-9 | CASSSPPSGGAHTQYF | TGTGCCAGCAGCTCCCCCCCTAGCGGGGGGGCCCATACGCAGTATTTT
many | . | TRBJ2-7 | TRBV6-1 | CASSQRTARGQYF | TGTGCCAGCAGTCAACGGACAGCCCGAGGGCAGTACTTC
many | . | TRBJ2-1 | TRBV5-1 | CASSLREGAVDEQFF | TGCGCCAGCAGCCTCCGAGAGGGAGCGGTGGATGAGCAGTTCTTC
. | TRBD2 | TRBJ2-1 | TRBV18 | CASSPPATSGENEQFF | TGTGCCAGCTCACCACCGGCCACTAGCGGGGAAAATGAGCAGTTCTTC
many | TRBD1 | TRBJ1-2 | TRBV9 | CASSDRTGIYGYTF | TGTGCCAGCAGCGACAGGACAGGGATTTATGGCTACACCTTC
many | TRBD2 | TRBJ2-5 | TRBV7-2 | CASSLDVAGEGSQYF | TGTGCCAGCAGCTTAGATGTGGCGGGGGAAGGTTCCCAGTACTTC
. | TRBD2 | TRBJ2-3 | TRBV6-1 | CASSELIASGGAEDTQYF | TGTGCCAGCAGTGAACTCATAGCTAGCGGGGGGGCTGAAGATACGCAGTATTTT
many | TRBD1 | TRBJ2-7 | TRBV7-8 | CASSSYRGREQYF | TGTGCCAGCAGCTCCTACAGGGGGCGCGAGCAGTACTTC
few | TRBD2 | TRBJ2-3 | TRBV19 | CASRSSGGTDTQYF | TGTGCCAGCAGGTCTAGCGGGGGCACAGATACGCAGTATTTT
many | . | TRBJ2-1 | TRBV11-2 | CASSISYRVVDNEQFF | TGTGCCAGCAGCATATCCTACAGGGTAGTCGACAATGAGCAGTTCTTC
many | TRBD2 | TRBJ2-3 | TRBV20-1 | CSAQNPASGDTQYF | TGCAGTGCTCAAAACCCGGCTAGCGGGGATACGCAGTATTTT
. | TRBD1 | TRBJ1-5 | TRBV5-8 | CASSLDRDRGFHQPQHF | TGTGCCAGCAGCTTGGATAGGGACAGGGGGTTCCATCAGCCCCAGCATTTT
many | . | TRBJ1-1 | TRBV25-1 | CASSQRHGWNTEAFF | TGTGCCAGCAGTCAAAGACACGGGTGGAACACTGAAGCTTTCTTT
few | . | TRBJ1-5 | TRBV24-1 | CATTPSEEVIEERGYNQPQHF | TGTGCCACCACCCCAAGTGAGGAGGTGATCGAGGAGAGAGGTTATAATCAGCCCCAGCATTTT
. | . | TRBJ1-5 | TRBV4-2 | CASSLLSGGGNQPQHF | TGTGCCAGCAGCCTTCTCTCGGGGGGCGGCAATCAGCCCCAGCATTTT
. | . | TRBJ2-2 | TRBV7-2 | CASSLGAVNTGELFF | TGTGCCAGCAGCTTGGGGGCGGTGAACACCGGGGAGCTGTTTTTT
many | . | TRBJ2-2 | TRBV6-1 | CASSSGTNTGELFF | TGTGCCAGCAGTTCCGGGACGAACACCGGGGAGCTGTTTTTT
many | TRBD1 | TRBJ2-7 | TRBV20-1 | CSVEDRTSYEQYF | TGCAGTGTCGAGGACAGGACCTCCTACGAGCAGTACTTC
few | . | TRBJ1-2 | TRBV5-1 | CASSLAGTGHSYTF | TGCGCCAGCAGCTTGGCCGGGACTGGGCATAGCTACACCTTC
many | . | TRBJ2-7 | TRBV6-1 | CASSEPDSALSYEQYF | TGTGCCAGCAGTGAACCGGACAGCGCCCTATCCTACGAGCAGTACTTC
. | . | TRBJ2-5 | TRBV11-2 | CASRFPGETQYF | TGTGCCAGCAGATTCCCAGGGGAGACCCAGTACTTC
many | TRBD1 | TRBJ1-2 | TRBV27 | CASSLSTGSNYGYTF | TGTGCCAGCAGTTTATCGACAGGGTCTAACTATGGCTACACCTTC
. | . | TRBJ2-2 | TRBV27 | CASSLAWGPWTGELFF | TGTGCCAGCAGTTTAGCCTGGGGCCCCTGGACCGGGGAGCTGTTTTTT
. | . | TRBJ2-1 | TRBV13 | CASSSGLQDEQFF | TGTGCCAGCAGCTCCGGGCTCCAAGATGAGCAGTTCTTC
many | . | TRBJ2-1 | TRBV7-9 | CASSLAGKNEQFF | TGTGCCAGCAGCTTAGCCGGGAAAAATGAGCAGTTCTTC
. | . | TRBJ1-4 | TRBV2 | CASSEWGTHNEKLFF | TGTGCCAGCAGTGAATGGGGGACCCATAATGAAAAACTGTTTTTT
many | . | TRBJ2-5 | TRBV6-1 | CASFPRQIQETQYF | TGTGCCAGCTTCCCCCGACAAATACAAGAGACCCAGTACTTC
many | . | TRBJ2-7 | TRBV7-2 | CASSLMAATSYEQYF | TGTGCCAGCAGCTTAATGGCCGCAACTTCCTACGAGCAGTACTTC
many | . | TRBJ1-4 | TRBV6-1 | CASSANREIDEKLFF | TGTGCCAGCAGCGCTAACAGGGAAATAGACGAAAAACTGTTTTTT
few | . | TRBJ1-1 | TRBV4-1 | CASALRTNTEAFF | TGCGCCAGCGCCCTTAGAACAAACACTGAAGCTTTCTTT
. | . | TRBJ2-1 | TRBV19 | CASSIAQGGWDEQFF | TGTGCCAGTAGTATAGCGCAGGGGGGATGGGATGAGCAGTTCTTC
many | . | TRBJ2-7 | TRBV18 | CASSLGDGTEQYF | TGTGCCAGCTCACTGGGGGACGGAACCGAGCAGTACTTC